The 21 T cell receptor beta chains listed next were all sequenced from one sample in a study of blood T cells in healthy people across ages. The authors ran a second PCR of about 6 to 11 cycles using a sample-barcoded 5' primer and a J-beta primer mix. TCRdb used MiXCR to reprocess the 5' RACE reads, holding one entry per CDR3 protein. Of about 970,000 distinct CDR3 sequences in the sample, approximately 50% were seen once. The specimen was blood. The receptors come from a woman aged 55 to 70 in good health.

This chain links TRBV5-1 with TRBJ2-3; no firm D call. There are 14 residues in the CDR3. The germline CDR1 and CDR2 sequences are SGHRS and YFSETQ. V lost 4 bases, J lost 2 bases, and 11 bases lay in between. In DNA, the CDR3 is TGCGCCAGCAGCCCCTGGACGCCCACAGATACGCAGTATTTT. Its protein is CASSPWTPTDTQYF.

The chain employs TRBV6-6 and TRBJ1-1; possibly TRBD1 for D (6 bases). The CDR3 covers 13 residues. V lost 4 bases, J lost 6 bases, and 12 bases lay in between. CDR1 MNHNY and CDR2 SVGAGI come from the germline V gene (reference sequence). The CDR3 sequence: CASSWGRGSEAFF. DNA for the CDR3: TGTGCCAGCAGTTGGGGGCGCGGGTCTGAAGCTTTCTTT.

The chain couples TRBV5-1 to TRBJ2-3; tentative D call: TRBD2 (8 bases). This CDR3 comprises 16 residues. Germline lookup yields CDR1 SGHRS and CDR2 YFSETQ. V was cut by 1 base and J by 0 bases, with 12 bases left in between. The CDR3 protein is CASSLREGASTDTQYF. CDR3 coding DNA: TGCGCCAGCAGCTTGCGGGAGGGGGCTAGCACAGATACGCAGTATTTT.

This clonotype has only a few counts. The chain links TRBV7-3 to TRBJ2-1, with 8 bases identical to TRBD1. The CDR3 has 12 amino acids. V lost 5 bases to trimming and J lost 13 bases; unmatched junction nucleotides: 7. From germline, CDR1 is SGHTA and CDR2 FQGTGA. This CDR3 reads CASSEDRGYQFF. The CDR3 DNA is TGTGCCAGCAGCGAAGACAGGGGTTACCAGTTCTTC.

The sample holds a few counts of this clonotype. The rearrangement joins TRBV20-1 to TRBJ2-7; 7 bases match TRBD2. Germline-derived CDR1 and CDR2 are DFQATT and SNEGSKA (reference sequence). J lost 10 bases, V lost 5 bases, and 17 bases had no gene match. This CDR3 is 14 amino acids long. The CDR3 region is CSAGRLAVGQTQYF. The DNA of the CDR3 is TGCAGTGCTGGTAGACTAGCTGTCGGGCAAACCCAGTACTTC.

This clonotype was recorded a few times. The rearrangement uses TRBV6-2 or TRBV6-3 and TRBJ2-3; D gene ambiguous. Looked up from germline, CDR1 is MNHEY and CDR2 is SVGEGT. The CDR3 extends over 12 amino acids. The V end was cut by 8 bases, the J end by 5 bases, with 11 bases between. The CDR3 reads CASSVTEDTQYF. The CDR3 nucleotides read TGTGCCAGCTCAGTTACCGAAGATACGCAGTATTTT.

This clonotype was counted between two and nine times. This CDR3 is CAIRTSGSNNEQFF. CDR3 sequence (DNA): TGTGCCATCAGGACTAGCGGGAGTAACAATGAGCAGTTCTTC. The chain couples TRBV10-3 to TRBJ2-1; 12 positions agree with TRBD2. The CDR3 covers 14 residues. Germline loops: CDR1 ENHRY, CDR2 SYGVKD. Trimming at V came to 6 bases and at J to 5 bases, leaving 2 bases not matched to a gene.

The chain is built from TRBV10-3 and TRBJ2-7; D possibly uses TRBD1 or TRBD2 (5 bases each). Trimming cost V 6 bases and J 0 bases, with 15 bases left between them. Germline V gene sequence: CDR1 ENHRY, CDR2 SYGVKD. The CDR3 loop spans 15 amino acids. The CDR3 loop is CAIRGPTFSSYEQYF. The CDR3 DNA reads TGTGCCATCAGGGGACCGACTTTCAGCTCCTACGAGCAGTACTTC.

This clonotype has only a few counts. The chain recombines TRBV5-4 with TRBJ2-7; 7 nucleotides agree with TRBD2. This CDR3 region has 14 residues. The trim removed 3 bases at V and 1 base at J, leaving 4 bases unmatched. CDR1 is SGHNT and CDR2 is YYREEE in the germline V gene (reference sequence). DNA of the CDR3: TGTGCCAGCAGCTGGGGGGGAGGTTCCTACGAGCAGTACTTC. Translated, it gives CASSWGGGSYEQYF.

This sequence joins TRBV14 and TRBJ2-4; TRBD1 is a possible D gene (6 bases). Near its end, the DNA agrees better with TRBJ2-5, so the J call may be wrong. Germline values: CDR1 SGHDN, CDR2 FVKESK. CDR3 length: 16 amino acids. DNA of the CDR3: TGTGCCAGCAGCCCCCTATTCCAGGGGCCTTTGGAGACCCAGTACTTC. Translated: CASSPLFQGPLETQYF.

CDR3 DNA sequence: TGTGCCAGCAGCACCTTCCCGGGACAGGCTGACTCGGCTGGCTACACCTTC. It codes for CASSTFPGQADSAGYTF. This chain uses TRBV21-1 with TRBJ1-2; the table names TRBD1, a call not compared with the DNA. TRBV21-1 is flagged as a pseudogene. CDR3 length: 17 residues.

The V gene is TRBV6-2 or TRBV6-3, the J gene TRBJ2-7; D is possibly TRBD1 or TRBD2 (5 bases each). V shed 2 bases and J shed 4 bases, with 15 bases lying between them. The CDR3 runs 15 residues. Germline assignment: CDR1 MNHEY and CDR2 SVGEGT. The CDR3 DNA reads TGTGCCAGCAGTTACCCCATTCGGGGCCTGTACGAGCAGTACTTC. It yields the protein CASSYPIRGLYEQYF.

This chain links TRBV7-9 with TRBJ2-7, with D unclear. The CDR3 contains 14 residues. CDR1 and CDR2 (germline): SEHNR, FQNEAQ (reference sequence). Trimming removed 4 bases from V and 7 bases from J, with 17 bases in between. CDR3 nucleotides: TGTGCCAGCAGCTCCCCGAATCTAATTGGGGAGCAGTACTTC. This gives the protein CASSSPNLIGEQYF.

This clonotype was recorded a few times. The V and J genes are TRBV5-1 and TRBJ2-5, with D hard to call. The CDR3 is made up of 13 amino acids. Germline assignment: CDR1 SGHRS and CDR2 YFSETQ. The V gene lost 6 bases and the J gene lost 4 bases, with 13 bases spanning the gap. CDR3 protein: CASTLMLGETQYF. For the CDR3, the DNA is TGCGCCAGCACCCTAATGCTGGGAGAGACCCAGTACTTC.

The table lists this clonotype with a few counts. The chain links TRBV4-1 to TRBJ2-7; D gene unclear. The CDR3 sequence is 16 residues long. Trimming cost V 4 bases and J 5 bases, with 21 bases left between them. Germline V lookup: CDR1 MGHRA, CDR2 YSYEKL. The CDR3 bases are TGCGCCAGCAGCCCCGTCTTTGGCGGAGAGAACAACGAGCAGTACTTC. Its translation is CASSPVFGGENNEQYF.

A note on this clonotype: The junction departs from germline at one end; a sequencing error may be responsible. The CDR3 region is CVSSGRSGYTF. CDR3 nucleotides: TGTGTCAGCAGCGGAAGGTCTGGCTACACCTTC. The V call is TRBV11-2, the J call TRBJ1-2; the D is unclear. The CDR3 covers 11 residues. Germline CDR1 reads SGHAT; CDR2 reads FQNNGV.

This clonotype was counted a few times. This rearrangement joins TRBV29-1 to TRBJ2-1; no clear D gene. The CDR3 is 13 residues long. The germline V gene has CDR1 SQVTM and CDR2 ANQGSEA. The ends were cut back, 5 bases at V and 0 bases at J, with 8 bases in the middle. The CDR3: CSVRQSSYNEQFF. CDR3 coding DNA: TGCAGCGTTCGACAAAGCTCCTACAATGAGCAGTTCTTC.

The gene calls are TRBV5-6 and TRBJ2-1; TRBD2 agrees at 7 bases. Germline trimming cut 4 bases from V and 7 bases from J; bases unmatched to any gene: 17. In germline, CDR1 is SGHDT, CDR2 YYEEEE. The CDR3 sequence is 17 residues long. The CDR3 reads CASSQMGLGLAANEQFF. CDR3 in DNA: TGTGCCAGCAGCCAGATGGGTCTCGGGCTAGCGGCAAATGAGCAGTTCTTC.

The chain has TRBV28 and TRBJ2-7; the match to TRBD1 covers 7 bases. V gave up 5 bases and J gave up 0 bases; unmatched junction bases: 4. Germline V CDR1 and CDR2: MDHEN, SYDVKM. The CDR3 length is 14 residues. The chain's CDR3 is CASSMGQFSYEQYF. DNA of the CDR3: TGTGCCAGCAGTATGGGACAGTTCTCCTACGAGCAGTACTTC.

The chain couples TRBV6-2 or TRBV6-3 to TRBJ2-7; the D is unclear. The germline V gene has CDR1 MNHEY and CDR2 SVGEGT. CDR3 size: 14 residues. Between the trimmed V and J ends, which lost 0 bases and 7 bases, there was a span of 13 bases. CDR3 protein: CASSYSALKNEQYF. The CDR3 DNA reads as TGTGCCAGCAGTTACTCGGCGTTGAAAAATGAGCAGTACTTC.

This clonotype was counted only a few times. This rearrangement joins TRBV20-1 to TRBJ2-1; D is possibly TRBD1 or TRBD2 (5 bases each). The germline gives CDR1 DFQATT, CDR2 SNEGSKA (reference sequence). V lost 4 bases, J lost 6 bases, and 16 bases lay in between. The CDR3 has 14 residues. CDR3 nucleotides: TGCAGTGCTACGGGACCGAACATCCGCAATGAGCAGTTCTTC. This sequence encodes CSATGPNIRNEQFF.